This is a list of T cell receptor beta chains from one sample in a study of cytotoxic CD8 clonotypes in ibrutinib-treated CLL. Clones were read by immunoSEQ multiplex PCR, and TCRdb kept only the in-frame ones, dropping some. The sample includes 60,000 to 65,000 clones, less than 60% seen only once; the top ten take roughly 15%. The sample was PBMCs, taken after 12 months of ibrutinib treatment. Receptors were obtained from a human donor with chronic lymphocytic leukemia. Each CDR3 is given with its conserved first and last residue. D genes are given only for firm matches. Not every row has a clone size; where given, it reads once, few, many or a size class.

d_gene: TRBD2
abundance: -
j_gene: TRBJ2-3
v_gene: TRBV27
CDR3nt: TGTGCCAGCAGCTTCAGCGGGAGTCCAGATACGCAGTATTTT
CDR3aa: CASSFSGSPDTQYF

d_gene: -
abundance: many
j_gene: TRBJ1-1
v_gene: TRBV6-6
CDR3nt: TGTGCCAGCAGTTCGGGGGTGGATCAAGCTTTCTTT
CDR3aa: CASSSGVDQAFF

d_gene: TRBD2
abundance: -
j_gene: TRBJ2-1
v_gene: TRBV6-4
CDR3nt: TGTGCCAGCAGTGACCAGGGACTAGCGACCAATGAGCAGTTCTTC
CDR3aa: CASSDQGLATNEQFF

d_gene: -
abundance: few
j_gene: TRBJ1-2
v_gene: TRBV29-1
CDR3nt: TGCAGCGTTGATCGGCGTGGGGGTGTTAACTATGGCTACACCTTC
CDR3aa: CSVDRRGGVNYGYTF

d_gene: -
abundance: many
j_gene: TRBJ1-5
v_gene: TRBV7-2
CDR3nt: TGTGCCAGCAGCTTAGTAGGGAGCAATCAGCCCCAGCATTTT
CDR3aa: CASSLVGSNQPQHF

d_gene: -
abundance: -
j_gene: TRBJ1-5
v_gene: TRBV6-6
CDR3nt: TGTGCCAGCAGACAGACCTACCAAGGTCAGCCCCAGCATTTT
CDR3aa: CASRQTYQGQPQHF

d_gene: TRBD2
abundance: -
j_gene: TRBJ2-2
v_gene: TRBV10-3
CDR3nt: TGTGCCATCAGTGTGGGCGGGAGCTCTGCTCCCGGGGAGCTGTTTTTT
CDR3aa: CAISVGGSSAPGELFF

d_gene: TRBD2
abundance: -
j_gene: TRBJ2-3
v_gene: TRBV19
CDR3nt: TGTGCCAGTAGTACCCTAGCGGGAGTAGATACGCAGTATTTT
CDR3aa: CASSTLAGVDTQYF

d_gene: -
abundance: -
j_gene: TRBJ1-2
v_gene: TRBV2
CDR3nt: TGTGCCAGCAGTGAAACCGGTGGGAGCTATGGCTACACCTTC
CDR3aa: CASSETGGSYGYTF

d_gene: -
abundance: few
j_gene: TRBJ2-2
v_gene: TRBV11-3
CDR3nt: TGTGCCAGCAGCTTAGGCGGGATGAACACCGGGGAGCTGTTTTTT
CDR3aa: CASSLGGMNTGELFF

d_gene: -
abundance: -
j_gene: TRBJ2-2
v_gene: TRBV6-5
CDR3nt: TGTGCCAGCAGTTACTCTCGGGCAGGAAACACCGGGGAGCTGTTTTTT
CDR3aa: CASSYSRAGNTGELFF

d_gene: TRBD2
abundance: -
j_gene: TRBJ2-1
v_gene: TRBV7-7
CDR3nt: TGTGCCAGCAGCCCAGGACTAGCGGGGATTAATGAGCAGTTCTTC
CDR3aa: CASSPGLAGINEQFF

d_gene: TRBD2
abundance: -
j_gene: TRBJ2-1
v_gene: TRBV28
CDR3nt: TGTGCCAGCAGTTTAGGGCTAGCGGGAGGTTCGTACAATGAGCAGTTCTTC
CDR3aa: CASSLGLAGGSYNEQFF

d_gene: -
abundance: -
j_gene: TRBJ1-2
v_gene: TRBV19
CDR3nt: TGTGCCAGTAGTATCTCGGTGACTATTAACTATGGCTACACCTTC
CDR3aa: CASSISVTINYGYTF

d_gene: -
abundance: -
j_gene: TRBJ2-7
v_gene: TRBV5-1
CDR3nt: TGCGCCAGCAGCTTTACGTTCGGGGCAAACCCCAGCTCCTACGAGCAGTACTTC
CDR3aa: CASSFTFGANPSSYEQYF

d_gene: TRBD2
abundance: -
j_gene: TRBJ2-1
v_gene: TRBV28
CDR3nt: TGTGCCAGCATATCTAGCGGGAGGGGTGAGCAGTTCTTC
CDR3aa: CASISSGRGEQFF

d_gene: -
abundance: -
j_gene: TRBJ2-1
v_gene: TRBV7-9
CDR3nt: TGTGCCTCAGGGCAAGATTACAATGAGCAGTTCTTC
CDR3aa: CASGQDYNEQFF

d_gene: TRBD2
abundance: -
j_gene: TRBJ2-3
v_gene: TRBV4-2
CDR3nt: TGTGCCAGCAGCCAAGAAGGGGGCGGGAGGGCCACCGATACGCAGTATTTT
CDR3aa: CASSQEGGGRATDTQYF

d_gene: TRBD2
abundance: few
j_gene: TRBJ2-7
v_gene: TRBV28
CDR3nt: TGTGCCAGCAGCCGACTCCAGCGGGAGTGGGACGAGCAGTACTTC
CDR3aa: CASSRLQREWDEQYF

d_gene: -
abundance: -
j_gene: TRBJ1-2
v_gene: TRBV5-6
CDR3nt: TGTGCCAGCAGCCTGGGGCAAGGCTACACCTTC
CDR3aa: CASSLGQGYTF

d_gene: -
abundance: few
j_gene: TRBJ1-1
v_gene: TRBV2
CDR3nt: TGTGCCAACGAAGTAAACACTGAAGCTTTCTTT
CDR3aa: CANEVNTEAFF

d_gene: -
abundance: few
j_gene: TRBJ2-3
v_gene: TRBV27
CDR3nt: TGTGCCAGCAGTTTGCTAGCTTTTAAACACCATACGCAGTATTTT
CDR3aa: CASSLLAFKHHTQYF

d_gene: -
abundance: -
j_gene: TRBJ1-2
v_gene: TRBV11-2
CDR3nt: TGTGCCAGCAGCTATGAGGGTTGGGGCTATGGCTACACCTTC
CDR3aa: CASSYEGWGYGYTF

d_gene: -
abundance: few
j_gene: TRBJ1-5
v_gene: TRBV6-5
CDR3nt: TGTGCCAGCAGTAACGGAGGGAATAGCAATCAGCCCCAGCATTTT
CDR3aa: CASSNGGNSNQPQHF

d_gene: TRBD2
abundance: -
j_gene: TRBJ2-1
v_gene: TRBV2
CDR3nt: TGTGCCAGCAGTGAAGCACCGACTAGCGGGGGGGCCACTGAGCAGTTCTTC
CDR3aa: CASSEAPTSGGATEQFF

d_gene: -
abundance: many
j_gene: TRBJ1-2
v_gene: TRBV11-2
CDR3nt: TGTGCCAGCAGTAGGGAGAACTATGGCTACACCTTC
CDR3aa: CASSRENYGYTF

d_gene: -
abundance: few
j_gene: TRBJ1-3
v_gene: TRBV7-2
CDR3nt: TGTGCCAGCAGCTTAGGCCAGAGGGGGACTGGAAACACCATATATTTT
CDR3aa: CASSLGQRGTGNTIYF

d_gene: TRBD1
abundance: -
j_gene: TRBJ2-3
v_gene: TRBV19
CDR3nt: TGTGCCAGTAGTGAGACAGGGACCCCCGGGGATACGCAGTATTTT
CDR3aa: CASSETGTPGDTQYF

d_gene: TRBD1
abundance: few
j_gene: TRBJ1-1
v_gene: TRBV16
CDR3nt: TGTGCCAGCAGCTCGAACAGGGGCACTGAAGCTTTCTTT
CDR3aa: CASSSNRGTEAFF

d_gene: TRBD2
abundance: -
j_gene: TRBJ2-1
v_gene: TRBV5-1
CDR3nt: TGCGCCAGCAGCTTAGGGACTAGCGGCTACAATGAGCAGTTCTTC
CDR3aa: CASSLGTSGYNEQFF

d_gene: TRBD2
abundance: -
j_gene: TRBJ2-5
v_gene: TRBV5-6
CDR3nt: TGTGCCAGCAGCTATGGACTAGCGGGTGGCCCGCTGGAGACCCAGTACTTC
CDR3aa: CASSYGLAGGPLETQYF

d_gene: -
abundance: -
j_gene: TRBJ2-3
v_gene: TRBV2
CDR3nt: TGTGCCAGCAGTGAGGGGGGCGCGATCACAGATACGCAGTATTTT
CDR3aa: CASSEGGAITDTQYF

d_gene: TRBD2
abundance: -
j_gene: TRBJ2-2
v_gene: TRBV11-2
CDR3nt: TGTGCCAGCAGCCCCCAGCGGGGAAAGGCCGGGGAGCTGTTTTTT
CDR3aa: CASSPQRGKAGELFF

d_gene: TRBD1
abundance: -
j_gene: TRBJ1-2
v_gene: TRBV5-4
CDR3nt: TGTGCCAGCAGCTTGGTGGGACAGGGTGCCTATGGCTACACCTTC
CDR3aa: CASSLVGQGAYGYTF

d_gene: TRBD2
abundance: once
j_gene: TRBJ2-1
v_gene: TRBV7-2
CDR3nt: TGTGCCAGCAGCTGGAAGGCTAGCGGGAGGATTGAGCAGTTCTTC
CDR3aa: CASSWKASGRIEQFF

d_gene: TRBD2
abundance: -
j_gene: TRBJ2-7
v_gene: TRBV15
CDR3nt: TGTGCCACCAGCAGAGCAGGACTAGCGGGCAGAACCTCCTACGAGCAGTACTTC
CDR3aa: CATSRAGLAGRTSYEQYF

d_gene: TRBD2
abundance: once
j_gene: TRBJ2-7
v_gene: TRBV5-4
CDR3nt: TGTGCCAGCAGCTTGTTTAGCGGGAGTGGGGAGCAGTACTTC
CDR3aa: CASSLFSGSGEQYF

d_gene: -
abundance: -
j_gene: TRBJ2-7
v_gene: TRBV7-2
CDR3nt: TGTGCCAGCAGCTTAGTTCCGGCTAACAATTACTACGAGCAGTACTTC
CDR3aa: CASSLVPANNYYEQYF

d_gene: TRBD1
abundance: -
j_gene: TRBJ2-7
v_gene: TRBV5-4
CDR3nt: TGTGCCAGCAGCCCGGAAGGACAGGTCTTGAACGAGCAGTACTTC
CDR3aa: CASSPEGQVLNEQYF

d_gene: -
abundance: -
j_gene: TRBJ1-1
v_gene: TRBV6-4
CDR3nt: TGTGCCAGCAGTGACTCGACCGCCTTGCCCACTGAAGCTTTCTTT
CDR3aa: CASSDSTALPTEAFF

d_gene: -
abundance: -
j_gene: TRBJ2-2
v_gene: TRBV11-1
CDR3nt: TGTGCCAGCAGCTTAGTTTTGGGCGTCGGGGAGCTGTTTTTT
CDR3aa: CASSLVLGVGELFF

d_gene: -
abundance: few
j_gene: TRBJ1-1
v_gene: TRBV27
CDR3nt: TGTGCCAGTCTCTCGACAGCTAACACTGAAGCTTTCTTT
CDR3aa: CASLSTANTEAFF

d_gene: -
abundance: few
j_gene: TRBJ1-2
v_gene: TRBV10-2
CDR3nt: TGCGCCAGCAGTGAGGGGGATGTAAGTGGCTACACCTTC
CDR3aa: CASSEGDVSGYTF

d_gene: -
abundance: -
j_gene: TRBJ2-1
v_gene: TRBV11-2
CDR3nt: TGTGCCAGCAACCTGGGGGAGTACGAGCAGTTCTTC
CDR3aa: CASNLGEYEQFF

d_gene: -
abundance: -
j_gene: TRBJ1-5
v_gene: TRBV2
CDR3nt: TGTGCCAGCAGGGGGTTTACAGTTAGCAATCAGCCCCAGCATTTT
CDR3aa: CASRGFTVSNQPQHF

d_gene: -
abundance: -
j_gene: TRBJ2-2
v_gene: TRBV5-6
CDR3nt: TGTGCCAGCAGCCCTACGGGCGCGAACACCGGGGAGCTGTTTTTT
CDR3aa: CASSPTGANTGELFF

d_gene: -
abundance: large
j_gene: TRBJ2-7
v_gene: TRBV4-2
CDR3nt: TGTGCCAGCAGCCTTACTGCAGGGCTGAGCTCCTACGAGCAGTACTTC
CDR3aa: CASSLTAGLSSYEQYF

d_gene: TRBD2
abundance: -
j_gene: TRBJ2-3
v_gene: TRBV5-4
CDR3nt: TGTGCCAGCAGACCGGGACTAGCATCCGATACGCAGTATTTT
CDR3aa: CASRPGLASDTQYF

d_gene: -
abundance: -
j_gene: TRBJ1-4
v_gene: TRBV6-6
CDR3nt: TGCGCCAGCGGGGGCATGGGAACGGAAAAACTGTTTTTT
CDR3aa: CASGGMGTEKLFF

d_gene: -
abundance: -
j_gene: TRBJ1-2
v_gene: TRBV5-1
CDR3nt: TGTGCCAGCAGCACGGGACCGACACCAGCTTATGGCTACACCTTC
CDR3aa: CASSTGPTPAYGYTF

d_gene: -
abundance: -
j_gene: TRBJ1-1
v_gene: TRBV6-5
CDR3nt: TGTGCCAGCGGACAGCCGGGCCTTGGTGCTTTCTTT
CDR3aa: CASGQPGLGAFF

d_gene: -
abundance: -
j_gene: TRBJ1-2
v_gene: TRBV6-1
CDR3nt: TGTGCCAGCAGTGAAGGCCCTTACTATGGCTACACCTTC
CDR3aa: CASSEGPYYGYTF

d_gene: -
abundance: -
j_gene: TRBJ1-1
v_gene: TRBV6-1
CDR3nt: TGTGCCAGCAGGGGAGGACAGAACACTGAAGCTTTCTTT
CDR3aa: CASRGGQNTEAFF

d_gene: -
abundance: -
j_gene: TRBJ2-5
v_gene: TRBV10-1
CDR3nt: TGCGCCAGCAGTGGGATGGGGGAGACCCAGTACTTC
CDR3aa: CASSGMGETQYF

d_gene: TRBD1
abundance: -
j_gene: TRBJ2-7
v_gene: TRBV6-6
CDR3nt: TGTGCCAGCAGTCCACAGGGGAACTACGAGCAGTACTTC
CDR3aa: CASSPQGNYEQYF

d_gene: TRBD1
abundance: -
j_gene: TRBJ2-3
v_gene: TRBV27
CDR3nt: TGTGCCAGCAGTTTAAAGGGGGCGCCTCCCGCCGTTACGCAGTATTTT
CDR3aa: CASSLKGAPPAVTQYF

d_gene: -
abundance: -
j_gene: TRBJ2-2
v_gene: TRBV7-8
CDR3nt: TGTGCCAGCAGCCCCGCCCTGCTCGGGGAGCTGTTTTTT
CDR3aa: CASSPALLGELFF